This T cell receptor (beta chain) was recovered during a study of blood T cell repertoires in COVID-19. About the study: There were acute and convalescent COVID-19 samples, and they came from the United States, Italy and Spain. T cells, B-cell-depleted T cells, or PBMCs provided the cDNA or gDNA that served as material.

V was clipped by 3 bases and J by 6 bases; unmatched bases: 10. The length of the CDR3 is 16 residues. The germline CDR1 and CDR2 sequences are SGHDT and YYEEEE. Authors' data handling: Amplification from reference gene primers served as the basis for estimated nucleated cell counts. This table comes from immunoSEQ multiplex PCR, and its TCRdb copy is limited to in-frame clones, with some not included. That table furnishes V, J and clone size, whereas the DNA furnished D and trimming. The sample records some 260,000 clones, 80% to 90% being singletons. A Seattle source enrolled patients during active infection and followed them longitudinally.

The J gene is TRBJ2-2, the V gene TRBV5-6; TRBD2 agrees at 8 bases. Sequencing was carried out using peripheral blood. The sequence was obtained from a woman aged 65 to 85 with COVID-19, enrolled during active disease. The CDR3 DNA reads as TGTGCCAGCAGCTCAATGAGCGGGAGATTGCCCGGGGAGCTGTTTTTT. Its translation: CASSSMSGRLPGELFF.